The next 21 T cell receptor beta chains were all read from a single sample in a study of cytomegalovirus exposure and HLA in healthy donors. Libraries were prepared by immunoSEQ multiplex PCR; TCRdb keeps only in-frame clonotypes and omits some of them. This sample has about 330,000 clones, with 80% to 90% found just once. Input material: PBMCs. These receptors were obtained from a woman aged 18-29 years in good health and CMV-seronegative.

V is TRBV29-1 and J is TRBJ2-1; tentatively, D is TRBD2 (5 bases). CDR3 length: 13 residues. V was pared by 7 bases and J by 7 bases, with 17 bases between. Germline assignment: CDR1 SQVTM and CDR2 ANQGSEA. The CDR3 loop is CSATERAENEQFF. The CDR3 DNA reads TGCAGCGCCACGGAGAGGGCGGAGAATGAGCAGTTCTTC.

The chain combines TRBV5-1 with TRBJ2-1, with 10 bases fitting TRBD2. Losses at the gene ends were 6 bases for V and 0 bases for J; bases not matched to a gene: 18. From germline, CDR1 is SGHRS and CDR2 YFSETQ. The length of the CDR3 is 20 residues. CDR3 region: CASTSWGPSGSVGSYNEQFF. The CDR3 bases are TGCGCCAGCACCTCCTGGGGGCCTAGCGGGAGCGTCGGCTCCTACAATGAGCAGTTCTTC.

There are many counts of this clone. Other DNA sequences in this sample translate to the same CDR3. The chain links TRBV27 to TRBJ1-2, with D unclear. Looked up from germline, CDR1 is MNHEY and CDR2 is SMNVEV (reference sequence). The CDR3 consists of 14 residues. Trimming took off 4 bases at V and 2 bases at J, with 11 bases between the two ends. The CDR3 coding sequence is TGTGCCAGCAGTTCCCGGAGGAGAAACTATGGCTACACCTTC. Amino acids: CASSSRRRNYGYTF.

This chain's CDR3 is CASTYVYEQYF. In DNA, the CDR3 is TGTGCCAGCACTTATGTGTACGAGCAGTACTTC. The V call is TRBV27, the J call TRBJ2-7; D gene uncertain. Per the germline V gene, CDR1 is MNHEY and CDR2 is SMNVEV (reference sequence). V was trimmed by 7 bases and J by 4 bases, leaving 8 bases between them. CDR3 length: 11 residues.

This rearrangement joins TRBV18 to TRBJ1-1; 7 bases are a match to TRBD1. CDR1 is KGHSH and CDR2 is LQKENI in the germline V gene. CDR3 length: 14 amino acids. V lost 3 bases to trimming and J lost 3 bases; unmatched junction nucleotides: 4. This CDR3 reads CASSPRGTDTEAFF. In nucleotides, the CDR3 is TGTGCCAGCTCACCGAGAGGGACAGACACTGAAGCTTTCTTT.

This clone was recorded once. The V and J genes are TRBV2 and TRBJ1-4; the match to TRBD1 covers 9 bases. The CDR3 is made up of 14 amino acids. CDR1 is SNHLY, CDR2 FYNNEI, per germline. V was pared by 6 bases and J by 8 bases, with 7 bases of the junction left unmatched. The CDR3 DNA is TGTGCCAGCAGCGCACAGGGGGCGGGGGAAAAACTGTTTTTT. Translating gives CASSAQGAGEKLFF.

The CDR3 reads CASSSGRAFYEQYF. CDR3 coding DNA: TGTGCCAGCAGTTCCGGGAGGGCCTTCTACGAGCAGTACTTC. The V gene is TRBV27, the J gene TRBJ2-7; 8 nucleotides match TRBD2. This CDR3 spans 14 amino acids. Germline values: CDR1 MNHEY, CDR2 SMNVEV (reference sequence). The ends lost 4 bases at V and 3 bases at J; junction bases unmatched: 5.

The chain is built from TRBV7-3 and TRBJ2-1, with D possibly being TRBD2 (6 bases). This CDR3 is 15 amino acids long. V was cut by 4 bases and J by 10 bases, with 20 bases left in between. The germline V gene encodes CDR1 SGHTA and CDR2 FQGTGA. For the CDR3, the DNA is TGTGCCAGCAGCTCCCAACCATCCGGGACTCCCGAGCAGTTCTTC. This translates into CASSSQPSGTPEQFF.

This chain connects TRBV28 to TRBJ1-1; maybe TRBD1 (5 bases). V was pared by 3 bases and J by 4 bases, with 15 bases between. The length of the CDR3 is 15 residues. Germline-derived CDR1 and CDR2 are MDHEN and SYDVKM. CDR3 sequence: CASSFSRDFGTEAFF. In DNA, the CDR3 is TGTGCCAGCAGTTTCTCCCGGGACTTCGGCACTGAAGCTTTCTTT.

On this clone: An end of the junction does not agree with germline; a read error may underlie this. The chain has TRBV7-7 and TRBJ2-1; 7 nucleotides line up with TRBD2. The V gene's germline CDR1 is SSHAT and CDR2 FNYEAQ (reference sequence). This CDR3 contains 20 residues. The CDR3 bases are TGTGCTAGCAGCTTAGGGAGATCGGCGGGAGATGAGACCGTTCTCAATGAGCAGTTCTTC. Translating it yields CASSLGRSAGDETVLNEQFF.

V and J are TRBV5-1 and TRBJ1-1; D is uncertain. The germline gives CDR1 SGHRS, CDR2 YFSETQ. V was shortened by 4 bases and J by 4 bases, with 17 bases between the two germline ends. The CDR3 extends over 15 amino acids. The CDR3 loop is CASSQDIGYSTEAFF. Written as DNA, the CDR3 is TGCGCCAGCAGCCAGGATATCGGTTACTCCACTGAAGCTTTCTTT.

This clone has ten or more counts. V gene TRBV18 combines with J gene TRBJ1-1; D not certain. Germline CDR1 and CDR2: KGHSH and LQKENI. This CDR3 is 13 amino acids long. Trimming pared 2 bases from V and 0 bases from J, leaving 4 bases between. This CDR3 is CASSPGLNTEAFF. The CDR3 DNA reads TGTGCCAGCTCACCAGGCCTGAACACTGAAGCTTTCTTT.

The chain recombines TRBV2 with TRBJ1-2, with 11 bases matching TRBD1. Trimming at V came to 1 base and at J to 4 bases, leaving 8 bases not matched to a gene. Germline V gene lookup returns CDR1 SNHLY and CDR2 FYNNEI. The CDR3 totals 17 residues. The DNA for the CDR3 is TGTGCCAGCAGTGAAGGGGGGACAGGGGGTCGAATCTATGGCTACACCTTC. Translating it yields CASSEGGTGGRIYGYTF.

The rearrangement links TRBV4-1 to TRBJ2-6; the D is unclear. Trimming removed 0 bases at V and 3 bases at J, with 3 bases between. Germline V lookup: CDR1 MGHRA, CDR2 YSYEKL. The CDR3 runs to 14 residues. The CDR3 is CASSQDGGANVLTF. CDR3 DNA: TGCGCCAGCAGCCAAGACGGTGGGGCCAACGTCCTGACTTTC.

This chain uses TRBV18 with TRBJ1-1; D unresolved. The germline CDR1 and CDR2 sequences are KGHSH and LQKENI. The germline V and J ends were trimmed by 1 base and 6 bases, with 6 bases remaining between them. The CDR3 covers 12 residues. CDR3 region: CASSPRQAEAFF. The CDR3 DNA follows: TGTGCCAGCTCACCACGGCAGGCTGAAGCTTTCTTT.

This chain uses TRBV18 with TRBJ2-7, with a tentative D call TRBD1 (5 bases). CDR3 length: 14 amino acids. Germline V CDR1 and CDR2: KGHSH, LQKENI. With 3 bases removed from V and 2 bases from J, the gap between germline ends came to 11 bases. Here the CDR3 DNA reads TGTGCCAGCTCACCCGTAGACAGCACCTACGAGCAGTACTTC. Translated: CASSPVDSTYEQYF.

The CDR3 DNA is TGTGCCAGCAGTCCCCCAGGGGTCCCCTCCTACAATGAGCAGTTCTTC. As protein: CASSPPGVPSYNEQFF. The chain is built from TRBV28 and TRBJ2-1; a possible D gene is TRBD1 (6 bases). V shed 5 bases and J shed 0 bases, with 14 bases lying between them. Germline lookup yields CDR1 MDHEN and CDR2 SYDVKM. This CDR3 has 16 residues.

The rearrangement joins TRBV9 to TRBJ2-1, with TRBD2 identical over 16 bases. V gave up 4 bases and J gave up 8 bases; unmatched junction bases: 6. The germline V gene encodes CDR1 SGDLS and CDR2 YYNGEE. This CDR3 comprises 16 residues. The chain's CDR3 is CASSQGLAGGAHEQFF. CDR3 DNA sequence: TGTGCCAGCAGCCAGGGACTAGCGGGAGGGGCCCATGAGCAGTTCTTC.

CDR3 DNA: TGTGCCAGCAGTTTATTCCGGGACAGGGGGTACAATGAGCAGTTCTTC. Its protein is CASSLFRDRGYNEQFF. The chain employs TRBV28 and TRBJ2-1; TRBD1 agrees at 11 bases. This CDR3 has 16 amino acids. CDR1 and CDR2 (germline): MDHEN, SYDVKM. The V and J ends lost 1 base and 4 bases, in that order; junction bases with no gene match: 3.

On this clone itself: Sequence at one end of the junction differs from germline and may be a read error. The rearrangement joins TRBV28 to TRBJ2-3; TRBD2 might be the D (6 bases). This CDR3 region has 12 residues. The germline CDR1 and CDR2 sequences are MDHEN and SYDVKM. DNA for the CDR3: TGTGCCAGCACTTTACGGGGGAATACGCAGTATTTT. Translated: CASTLRGNTQYF.

V usage is TRBV27 and J usage is TRBJ2-3; TRBD2 aligns across 11 bases. V lost 4 bases, J lost 0 bases, and 18 bases stayed unmatched. The CDR3 contains 21 residues. In germline, CDR1 is MNHEY, CDR2 SMNVEV (reference sequence). The CDR3: CASSSSIYRDSGRASTDTQYF. The CDR3 DNA follows: TGTGCCAGCAGTTCCTCGATATACCGGGATAGCGGGAGGGCTAGCACAGATACGCAGTATTTT.